The clone carrying this TCR beta chain was seen only a few times. Using RNA transcripts as the source, TCR beta CDR3 regions were amplified. The HTBI primer set served for first-round RT-PCR of the TCR CDR3. TCRdb independently ran MiXCR on the multiplex PCR reads; one entry per CDR3 protein. The sample lists around 340,000 distinct CDR3 sequences, about 21% occurring once. CDR3 length: 14 amino acids. Trimming took 6 bases from V and 9 from J, leaving 15 bases between them. Germline V gene sequence: CDR1 ENHRY, CDR2 SYGVKD. The entry originates in a study of T cells in Graves' hyperthyroidism and ophthalmopathy.

Sample: blood. The receptor was isolated from a woman aged 45-60 years with Graves' hyperthyroidism. V usage is TRBV10-3 and J usage is TRBJ1-6; a weak D match, TRBD1 (5 bases). In nucleotides, the CDR3 is TGTGCCATCAGGGCCAGGGAGGATGGTTCACCCCTCCACTTT. Its protein is CAIRAREDGSPLHF.